Listed here is a single TCR gamma chain. The data were taken from a study of γδ T cells in repeated Plasmodium falciparum infection. Vgamma9/Vdelta2+ and Vdelta2-negative gammadelta T cells were flow-sorted from PBMC for bulk sequencing. TCRdb re-called the multiplex PCR reads using CATT. The table has around 25,000 gamma-chain clones, under 3% seen once; the top ten hold around a third. The CDR3 is 30 residues long. Germline V gene sequence: CDR1 GITISATS, CDR2 ISYDGTV (reference sequence). No J gene was called, and the V gene is TRGV9. The sample consisted of gamma-delta T cells from blood. This receptor was obtained from a pool of human donors (malaria-infected and uninfected, not separated). The CDR3 sequence is CALWEAKLKKLLAVEQHWLSQVSIGRIQHF. In nucleotides, the CDR3 is TGTGCCTTGTGGGAGGCGAAACTTAAGAAACTCTTGGCAGTGGAACAACACTGGTTGTCACAGGTAAGTATCGGAAGAATACAACATTTC.